The sequence of this T cell receptor beta chain was determined in a study of OX40 agonist ivuxolimab in advanced cancers. Study details: Patients treated during dose escalation were battling hepatocellular carcinoma, melanoma, renal cell or head and neck cancer. Study observations and caveats: The investigators did not determine what antigen specificity the expanded peripheral T cells had. Low normalized T-cell clonal expansion was also seen in some nonresponders. CD8+ T cells (on average) carried more expanded clones than CD4+ T cells.

With respect to this clone: Its antigen is unidentified.

Here immunoSEQ multiplex PCR was the method, and the copy in TCRdb shows in-frame clones only, minus some. The sample has approximately 31,000 clones, roughly nine tenths seen once. Trimming cost V 2 bases and J 4 bases, with 14 bases left between them. The CDR3 is 14 amino acids. CDR1 is GTSNPN and CDR2 is SVGIG in the germline V gene (reference sequence). The source material was CD4+ or CD8+ T cells sorted from blood, sampled in a trial of the OX40 agonist ivuxolimab. This rearrangement joins TRBV30 to TRBJ1-1; tentatively, D is TRBD1 (5 bases). The origin of this receptor is an adult with an advanced solid tumor such as melanoma, head and neck, liver or kidney cancer. The CDR3 coding sequence is TGTGCCTGGAGTCCCCCCACAGGTCGCACTGAAGCTTTCTTT. It encodes CAWSPPTGRTEAFF.